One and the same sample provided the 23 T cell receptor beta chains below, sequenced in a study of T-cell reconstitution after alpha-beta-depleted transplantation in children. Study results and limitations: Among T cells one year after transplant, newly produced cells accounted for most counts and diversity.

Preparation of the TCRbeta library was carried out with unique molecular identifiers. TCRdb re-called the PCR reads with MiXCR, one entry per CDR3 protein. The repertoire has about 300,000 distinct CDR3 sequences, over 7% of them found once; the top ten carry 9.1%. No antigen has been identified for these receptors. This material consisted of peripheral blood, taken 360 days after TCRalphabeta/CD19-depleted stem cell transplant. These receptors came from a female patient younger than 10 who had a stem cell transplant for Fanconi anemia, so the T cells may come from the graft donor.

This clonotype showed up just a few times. The CDR3 here is CASSAGGEGTDTQYF. CDR3 sequence (DNA): TGTGCCAGCAGTGCCGGGGGGGAGGGCACAGATACGCAGTATTTT. The chain combines TRBV2 with TRBJ2-3; 8 nucleotides match TRBD2. Trimming removed 4 bases from V and 1 base from J; junction bases left unmatched: 4. CDR3 length: 15 amino acids. Looked up from germline, CDR1 is SNHLY and CDR2 is FYNNEI.

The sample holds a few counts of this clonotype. The CDR3 sequence is CSARTGQGPTDTQYF. CDR3 bases: TGCAGTGCTAGGACGGGACAGGGGCCCACAGATACGCAGTATTTT. The chain is built from TRBV20-1 and TRBJ2-3; TRBD1 aligns across 10 bases. CDR3 size: 15 residues. Germline V gives CDR1 DFQATT, CDR2 SNEGSKA (reference sequence). Trimming removed 3 bases from V and 2 bases from J; junction bases left unmatched: 5.

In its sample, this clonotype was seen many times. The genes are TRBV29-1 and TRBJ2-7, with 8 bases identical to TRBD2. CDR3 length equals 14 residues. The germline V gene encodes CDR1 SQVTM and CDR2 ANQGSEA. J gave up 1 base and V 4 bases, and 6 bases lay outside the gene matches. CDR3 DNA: TGCAGCGTTGGGAGCGGGAGAGGGTCCTACGAGCAGTACTTC. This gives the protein CSVGSGRGSYEQYF.

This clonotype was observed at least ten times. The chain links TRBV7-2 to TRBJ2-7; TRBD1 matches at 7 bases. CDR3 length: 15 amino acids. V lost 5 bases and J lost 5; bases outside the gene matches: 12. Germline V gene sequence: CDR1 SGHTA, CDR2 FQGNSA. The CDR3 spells CASSIPTYRGNEQYF. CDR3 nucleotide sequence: TGTGCCAGCAGCATACCGACGTACAGGGGAAACGAGCAGTACTTC.

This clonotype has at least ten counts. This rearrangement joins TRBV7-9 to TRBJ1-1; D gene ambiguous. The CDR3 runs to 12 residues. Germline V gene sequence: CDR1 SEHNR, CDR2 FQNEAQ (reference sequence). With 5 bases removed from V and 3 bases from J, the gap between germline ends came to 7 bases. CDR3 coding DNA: TGTGCCAGCAGCCGGACTTACACTGAAGCTTTCTTT. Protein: CASSRTYTEAFF.

The CDR3: CSANDPGLAGGMYTQYF. As DNA, the CDR3 is TGCAGTGCAAACGACCCGGGACTAGCGGGGGGGATGTATACGCAGTATTTT. This chain connects TRBV20-1 to TRBJ2-3, with TRBD2 matching 16 bases. The CDR3 has 17 amino acids. The germline V gene encodes CDR1 DFQATT and CDR2 SNEGSKA (reference sequence). Germline trimming cut 6 bases from V and 7 bases from J; bases unmatched to any gene: 13.

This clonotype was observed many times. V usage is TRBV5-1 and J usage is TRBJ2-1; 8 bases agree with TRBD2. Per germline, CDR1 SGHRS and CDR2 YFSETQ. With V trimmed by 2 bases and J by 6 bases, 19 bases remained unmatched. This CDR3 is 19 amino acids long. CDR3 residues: CASSLRGSGGAFISNEQFF. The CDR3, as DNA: TGCGCCAGCAGCTTAAGAGGGTCCGGGGGGGCCTTCATATCCAATGAGCAGTTCTTC. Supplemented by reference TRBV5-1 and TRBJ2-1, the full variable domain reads KAGVTQTPRYLIKTRGQQVTLSCSPISGHRSVSWYQQTPGQGLQFLFEYFSETQRNKGNFPGRFSGRQFSNSRSEMNVSTLELGDSALYLCASSLRGSGGAFISNEQFFGPGTRLTVL.

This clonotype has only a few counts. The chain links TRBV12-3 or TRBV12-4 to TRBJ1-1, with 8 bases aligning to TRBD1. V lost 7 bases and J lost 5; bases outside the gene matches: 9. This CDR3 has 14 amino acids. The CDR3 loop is CASKSTGGGTEAFF. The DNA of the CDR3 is TGTGCCAGCAAATCCACAGGGGGGGGAACTGAAGCTTTCTTT.

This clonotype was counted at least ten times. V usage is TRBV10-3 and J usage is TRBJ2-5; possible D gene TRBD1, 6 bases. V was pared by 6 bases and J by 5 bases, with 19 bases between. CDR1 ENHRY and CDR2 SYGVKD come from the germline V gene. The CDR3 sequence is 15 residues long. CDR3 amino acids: CAISPSVGARETQYF. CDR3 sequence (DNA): TGTGCCATCAGCCCGTCAGTGGGGGCTCGGGAGACCCAGTACTTC.

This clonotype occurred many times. This CDR3 reads CASSLGVTSGHYEQYV. In DNA form, the CDR3 reads TGTGCCAGCAGCTTAGGGGTGACGTCTGGTCACTACGAGCAGTACGTC. The genes are TRBV11-2 and TRBJ2-7; no reliable D call. Germline assignment: CDR1 SGHAT and CDR2 FQNNGV. The V gene lost 1 base and the J gene lost 3 bases, with 16 bases spanning the gap. CDR3 length equals 16 residues.

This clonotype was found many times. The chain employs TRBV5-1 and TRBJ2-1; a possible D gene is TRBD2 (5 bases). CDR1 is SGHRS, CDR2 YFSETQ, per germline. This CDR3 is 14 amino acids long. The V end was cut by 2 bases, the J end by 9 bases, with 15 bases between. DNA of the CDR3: TGCGCCAGCAGCTTTCATTCTAGCTCTAGTGAGCAGTTCTTC. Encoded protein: CASSFHSSSSEQFF.

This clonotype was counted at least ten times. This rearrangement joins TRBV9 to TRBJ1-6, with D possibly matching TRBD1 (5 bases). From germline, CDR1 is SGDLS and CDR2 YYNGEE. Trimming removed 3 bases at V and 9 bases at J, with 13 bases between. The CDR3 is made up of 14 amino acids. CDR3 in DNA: TGTGCCAGCAGCGCCTCGGGGGTGGCTTCACCCCTCCACTTT. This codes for CASSASGVASPLHF.

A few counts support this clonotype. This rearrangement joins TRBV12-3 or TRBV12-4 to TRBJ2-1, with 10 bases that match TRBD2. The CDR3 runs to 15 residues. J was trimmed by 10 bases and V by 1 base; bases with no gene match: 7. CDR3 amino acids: CASSLGLAGVYEQFF. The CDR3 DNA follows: TGTGCCAGCAGTTTAGGCCTAGCGGGGGTATACGAGCAGTTCTTC.

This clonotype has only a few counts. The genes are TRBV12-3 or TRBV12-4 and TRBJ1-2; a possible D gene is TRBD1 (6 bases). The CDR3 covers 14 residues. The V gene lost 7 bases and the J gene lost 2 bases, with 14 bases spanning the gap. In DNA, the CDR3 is TGTGCCAGCACCCCGGGACACCTCAACTATGGCTACACCTTC. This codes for CASTPGHLNYGYTF.

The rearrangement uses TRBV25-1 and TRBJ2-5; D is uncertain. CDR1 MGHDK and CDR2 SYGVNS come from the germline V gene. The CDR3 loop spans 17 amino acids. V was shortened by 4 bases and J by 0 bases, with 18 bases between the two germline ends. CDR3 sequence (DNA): TGTGCCAGCAGTGGAGGCCCGACTGCCCTGTACCAAGAGACCCAGTACTTC. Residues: CASSGGPTALYQETQYF.

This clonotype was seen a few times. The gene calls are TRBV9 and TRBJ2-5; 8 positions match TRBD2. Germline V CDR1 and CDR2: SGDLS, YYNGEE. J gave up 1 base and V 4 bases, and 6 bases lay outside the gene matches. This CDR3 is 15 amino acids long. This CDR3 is CASSPGGGRQETQYF. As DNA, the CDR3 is TGTGCCAGCAGCCCCGGGGGGGGTCGCCAAGAGACCCAGTACTTC.

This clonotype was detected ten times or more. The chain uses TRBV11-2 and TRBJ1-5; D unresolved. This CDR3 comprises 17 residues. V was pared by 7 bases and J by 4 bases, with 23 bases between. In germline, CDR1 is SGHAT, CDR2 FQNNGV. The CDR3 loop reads CASTPGGPKGKNQPQHF. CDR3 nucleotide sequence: TGTGCCAGCACCCCAGGAGGACCTAAAGGGAAAAATCAGCCCCAGCATTTT. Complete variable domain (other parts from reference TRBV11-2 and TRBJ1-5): EAGVAQSPRYKIIEKRQSVAFWCNPISGHATLYWYQQILGQGPKLLIQFQNNGVVDDSQLPKDRFSAERLKGVDSTLKIQPAKLEDSAVYLCASTPGGPKGKNQPQHFGDGTRLSIL.

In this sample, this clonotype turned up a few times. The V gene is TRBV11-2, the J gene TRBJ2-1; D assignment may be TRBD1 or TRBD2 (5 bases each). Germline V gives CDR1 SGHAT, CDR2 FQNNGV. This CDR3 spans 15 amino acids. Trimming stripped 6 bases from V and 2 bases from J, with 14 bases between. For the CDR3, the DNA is TGTGCCAGCAGGTTCACTGAGGGGCCCTACAATGAGCAGTTCTTC. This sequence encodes CASRFTEGPYNEQFF.

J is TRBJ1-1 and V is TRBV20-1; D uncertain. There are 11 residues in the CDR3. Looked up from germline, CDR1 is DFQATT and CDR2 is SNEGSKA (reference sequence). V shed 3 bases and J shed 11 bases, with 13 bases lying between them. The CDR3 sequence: CSASGRPGAFF. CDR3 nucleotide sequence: TGCAGTGCTAGTGGTCGGCCGGGGGCTTTCTTT.

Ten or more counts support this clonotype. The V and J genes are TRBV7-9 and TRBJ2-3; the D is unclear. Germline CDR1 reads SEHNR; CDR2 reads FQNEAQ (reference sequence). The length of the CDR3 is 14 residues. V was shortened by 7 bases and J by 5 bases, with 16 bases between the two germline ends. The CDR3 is CASTRPSFGDTQYF. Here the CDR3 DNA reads TGTGCCAGCACCCGACCTTCTTTCGGAGATACGCAGTATTTT.

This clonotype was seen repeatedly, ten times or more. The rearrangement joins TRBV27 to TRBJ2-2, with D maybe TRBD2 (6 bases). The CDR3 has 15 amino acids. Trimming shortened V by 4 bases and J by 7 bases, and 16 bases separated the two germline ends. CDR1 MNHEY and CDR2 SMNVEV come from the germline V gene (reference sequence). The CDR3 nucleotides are TGTGCCAGCAGTTATGAAGGGGAGGAAAGCGGGGAGCTGTTTTTT. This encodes CASSYEGEESGELFF.

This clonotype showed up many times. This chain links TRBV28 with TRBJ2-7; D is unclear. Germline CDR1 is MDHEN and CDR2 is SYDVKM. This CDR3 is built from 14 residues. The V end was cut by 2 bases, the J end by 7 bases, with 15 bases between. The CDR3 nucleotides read TGTGCCAGCAGTTTAAGTCAAGTCCTCTGGGAGCAGTACTTC. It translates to CASSLSQVLWEQYF. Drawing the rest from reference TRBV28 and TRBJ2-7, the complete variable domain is DVKVTQSSRYLVKRTGEKVFLECVQDMDHENMFWYRQDPGLGLRLIYFSYDVKMKEKGDIPEGYSVSREKKERFSLILESASTNQTSMYLCASSLSQVLWEQYFGPGTRLTVT.

The CDR3 sequence is CSASKGLAGGKLFYNEQFF. The CDR3 DNA sequence: TGCAGTGCTAGTAAAGGACTAGCGGGGGGGAAACTTTTCTACAATGAGCAGTTCTTC. The J gene is TRBJ2-1, the V gene TRBV20-1; TRBD2 aligns across 15 bases. Unmatched junction bases numbered 12, after V lost 3 bases and J lost 3 bases. CDR1 is DFQATT, CDR2 SNEGSKA, per germline (reference sequence). This CDR3 spans 19 amino acids.